The clone carrying this TCR beta chain was detected only a few times. Reverse transcription of roughly 0.5 to 1 ug RNA was carried out with random hexamers. An immunoSEQ multiplex PCR generated amplified TCR beta CDR3 products spanning 54 Vbeta and 13 Jbeta. TCRdb fed the immunoSEQ multiplex PCR reads into MiXCR, producing one record per CDR3 protein. Among 250,000 to 300,000 distinct CDR3 sequences listed, 85% were seen once. This sample is drawn from a study of CD8 T cells in Susac syndrome. The multiple sclerosis controls were treatment-naive patients, and their relapsing-remitting disease was stable or active. The CDR3 has 15 residues. Germline V gene lookup returns CDR1 MNHEY and CDR2 SVGAGI. After removal of 0 bases from V and 7 bases from J, the junction contained 7 bases not matched to a gene.

The V gene is TRBV6-5, the J gene TRBJ1-1; TRBD1 aligns across 8 bases. The sequencing sample was made of CD8+ T cells from PBMCs. This clonotype was obtained from a human donor with multiple sclerosis. CDR3 region: CASSYSTPQGGEAFF. In DNA, the CDR3 is TGTGCCAGCAGTTACTCGACCCCACAGGGGGGTGAAGCTTTCTTT.